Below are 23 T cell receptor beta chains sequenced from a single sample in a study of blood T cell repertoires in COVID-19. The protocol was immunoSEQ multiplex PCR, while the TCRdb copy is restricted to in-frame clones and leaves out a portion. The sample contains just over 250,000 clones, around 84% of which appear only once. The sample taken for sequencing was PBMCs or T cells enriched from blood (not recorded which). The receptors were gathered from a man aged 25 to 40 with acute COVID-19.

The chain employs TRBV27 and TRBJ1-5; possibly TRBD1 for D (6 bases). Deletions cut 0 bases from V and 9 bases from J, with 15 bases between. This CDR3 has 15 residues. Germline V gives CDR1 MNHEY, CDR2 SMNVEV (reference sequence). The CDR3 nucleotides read TGTGCCAGCAGTTTATCGGGACAAGGACCATCGCCCCAGCATTTT. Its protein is CASSLSGQGPSPQHF.

This CDR3 is CASSSGGANYGYTF. The CDR3 DNA reads TGTGCCAGCAGTTCGGGGGGCGCGAACTATGGCTACACCTTC. The gene calls are TRBV28 and TRBJ1-2, with D possibly TRBD1 on 6 matching bases. The CDR3 runs 14 residues. Trimming shortened V by 4 bases and J by 2 bases, and 11 bases separated the two germline ends. Germline V gene lookup returns CDR1 MDHEN and CDR2 SYDVKM.

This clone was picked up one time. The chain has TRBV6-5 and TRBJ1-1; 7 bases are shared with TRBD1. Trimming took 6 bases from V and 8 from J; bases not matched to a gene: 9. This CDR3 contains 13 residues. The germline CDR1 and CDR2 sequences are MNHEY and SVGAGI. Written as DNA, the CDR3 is TGTGCCAGCAGCCCCTGGGACAGTTCGGAAGCTTTCTTT. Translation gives CASSPWDSSEAFF.

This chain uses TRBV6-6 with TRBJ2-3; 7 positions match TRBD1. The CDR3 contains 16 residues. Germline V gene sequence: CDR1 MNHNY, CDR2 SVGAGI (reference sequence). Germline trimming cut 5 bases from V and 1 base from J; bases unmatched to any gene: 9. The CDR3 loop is CASSRLRQGGTDTQYF. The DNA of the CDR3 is TGTGCCAGCAGTCGCCTCCGACAGGGCGGCACAGATACGCAGTATTTT.

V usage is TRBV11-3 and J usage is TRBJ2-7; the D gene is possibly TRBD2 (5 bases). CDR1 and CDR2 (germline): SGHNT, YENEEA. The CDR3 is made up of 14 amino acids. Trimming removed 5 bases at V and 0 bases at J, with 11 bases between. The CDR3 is CASSRRGSSYEQYV. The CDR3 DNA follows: TGTGCCAGCAGCCGTAGAGGGTCCTCCTACGAGCAGTACGTC.

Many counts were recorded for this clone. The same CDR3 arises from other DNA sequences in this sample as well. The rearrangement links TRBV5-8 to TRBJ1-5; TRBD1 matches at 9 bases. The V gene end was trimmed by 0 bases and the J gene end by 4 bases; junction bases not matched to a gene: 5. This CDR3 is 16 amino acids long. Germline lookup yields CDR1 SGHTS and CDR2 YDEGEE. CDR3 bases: TGTGCCAGCAGCTTGGAGCGGGGGACAGGGAATCAGCCCCAGCATTTT. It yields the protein CASSLERGTGNQPQHF. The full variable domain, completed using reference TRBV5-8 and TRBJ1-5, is EAGVTQSPTHLIKTRGQQATLRCSPISGHTSVYWYQQALGLGLQFLLWYDEGEERNRGNFPPRFSGRQFPNYSSELNVNALELEDSALYLCASSLERGTGNQPQHFGDGTRLSIL.

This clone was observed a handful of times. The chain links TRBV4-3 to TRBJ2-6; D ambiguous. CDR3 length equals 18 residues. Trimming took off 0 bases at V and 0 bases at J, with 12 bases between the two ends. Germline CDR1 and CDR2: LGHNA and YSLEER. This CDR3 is CASSQDRSGRSGANVLTF. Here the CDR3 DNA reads TGCGCCAGCAGCCAAGATCGATCAGGCCGCTCTGGGGCCAACGTCCTGACTTTC.

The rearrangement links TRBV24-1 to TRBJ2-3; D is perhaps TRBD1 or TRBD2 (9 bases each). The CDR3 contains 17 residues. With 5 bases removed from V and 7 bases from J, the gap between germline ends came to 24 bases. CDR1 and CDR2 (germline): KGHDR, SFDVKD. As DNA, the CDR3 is TGTGCCACCAGTGGCCGGACAGGGGAAGCGGGGGGCAATACGCAGTATTTT. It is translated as CATSGRTGEAGGNTQYF.

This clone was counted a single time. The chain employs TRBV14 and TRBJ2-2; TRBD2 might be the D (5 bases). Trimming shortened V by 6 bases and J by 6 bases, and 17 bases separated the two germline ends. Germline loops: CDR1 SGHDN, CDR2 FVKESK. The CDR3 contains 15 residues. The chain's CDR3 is CASSTGSVVAGELFF. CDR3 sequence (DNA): TGTGCCAGCAGTACGGGGTCAGTCGTCGCCGGGGAGCTGTTTTTT.

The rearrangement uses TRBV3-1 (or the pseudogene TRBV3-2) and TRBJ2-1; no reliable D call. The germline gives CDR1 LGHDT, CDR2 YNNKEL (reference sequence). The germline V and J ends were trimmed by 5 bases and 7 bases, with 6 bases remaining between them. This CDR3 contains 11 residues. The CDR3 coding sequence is TGTGCCAGCAGCTCGTCGAATGAGCAGTTCTTC. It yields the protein CASSSSNEQFF.

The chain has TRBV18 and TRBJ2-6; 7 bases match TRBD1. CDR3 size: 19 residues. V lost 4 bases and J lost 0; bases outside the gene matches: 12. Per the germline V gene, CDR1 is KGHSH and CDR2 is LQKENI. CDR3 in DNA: TGTGCCAGCTCACTTGACAGGGCCGGAGCGTTCTCTGGGGCCAACGTCCTGACTTTC. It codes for CASSLDRAGAFSGANVLTF.

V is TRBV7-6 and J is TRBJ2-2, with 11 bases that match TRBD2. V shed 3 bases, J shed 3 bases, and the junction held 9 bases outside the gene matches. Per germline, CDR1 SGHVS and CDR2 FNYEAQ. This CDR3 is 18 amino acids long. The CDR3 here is CASSLGSSGRFYTGELFF. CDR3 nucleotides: TGTGCCAGCAGCTTGGGTTCTAGCGGGAGGTTTTACACCGGGGAGCTGTTTTTT.

CDR3 nucleotide sequence: TGTGCCAGCAGTTCGGAGACAGGGGTATCGAGAACTTTCTTT. Protein product: CASSSETGVSRTFF. V usage is TRBV28 and J usage is TRBJ1-1; 8 nucleotides match TRBD1. Germline V CDR1 and CDR2: MDHEN, SYDVKM. The V segment lost 4 bases and the J segment 12 bases; nucleotides outside the gene matches: 13. The length of the CDR3 is 14 residues.

The CDR3 DNA sequence: TGTGCCAGCAGCCAAAGCGGGAGCTCCTACAATGAGCAGTTCTTC. Translation: CASSQSGSSYNEQFF. The chain employs TRBV5-6 and TRBJ2-1; 8 bases map to TRBD2. V was clipped by 4 bases and J by 0 bases; unmatched bases: 3. Germline CDR1 is SGHDT and CDR2 is YYEEEE. CDR3 length: 15 amino acids.

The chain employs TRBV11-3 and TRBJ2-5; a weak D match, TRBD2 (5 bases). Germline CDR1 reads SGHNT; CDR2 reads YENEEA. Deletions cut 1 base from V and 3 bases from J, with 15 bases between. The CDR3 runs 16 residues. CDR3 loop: CASSLGRVDPKETQYF. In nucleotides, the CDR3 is TGTGCCAGCAGCTTAGGGCGGGTAGACCCCAAAGAGACCCAGTACTTC.

The CDR3 nucleotides are TGTGCCAGCAGTTATAGTGCGGGAATAGATACGCAGTATTTT. Encoded protein: CASSYSAGIDTQYF. This sequence joins TRBV6-5 and TRBJ2-3; D might be TRBD2 (6 bases). This CDR3 has 14 residues. Trimming removed 3 bases at V and 5 bases at J, with 12 bases between. Germline values: CDR1 MNHEY, CDR2 SVGAGI.

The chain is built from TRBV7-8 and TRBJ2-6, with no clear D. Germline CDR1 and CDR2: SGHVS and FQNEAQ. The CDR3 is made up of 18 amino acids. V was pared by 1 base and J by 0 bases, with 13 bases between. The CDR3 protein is CASSLDAGFSSGANVLTF. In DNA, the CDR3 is TGTGCCAGCAGCTTAGACGCAGGTTTCTCCTCTGGGGCCAACGTCCTGACTTTC. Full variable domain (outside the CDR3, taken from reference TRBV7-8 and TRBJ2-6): GAGVSQSPRYKVAKRGQDVALRCDPISGHVSLFWYQQALGQGPEFLTYFQNEAQLDKSGLPSDRFFAERPEGSVSTLKIQRTQQEDSAVYLCASSLDAGFSSGANVLTFGAGSRLTVL.

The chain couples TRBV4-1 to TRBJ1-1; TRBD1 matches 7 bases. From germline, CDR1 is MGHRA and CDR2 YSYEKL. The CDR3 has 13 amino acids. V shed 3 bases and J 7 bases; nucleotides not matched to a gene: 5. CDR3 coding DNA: TGCGCCAGCAGCCATAGGGGACAGCTTGAAGCTTTCTTT. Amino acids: CASSHRGQLEAFF.

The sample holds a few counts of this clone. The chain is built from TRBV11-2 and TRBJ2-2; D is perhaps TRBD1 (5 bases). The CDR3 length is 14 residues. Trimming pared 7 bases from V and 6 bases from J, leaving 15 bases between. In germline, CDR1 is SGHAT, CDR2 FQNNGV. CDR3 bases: TGTGCCAGCACCGAATTCAGGGCCCCCGGGGAGCTGTTTTTT. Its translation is CASTEFRAPGELFF.

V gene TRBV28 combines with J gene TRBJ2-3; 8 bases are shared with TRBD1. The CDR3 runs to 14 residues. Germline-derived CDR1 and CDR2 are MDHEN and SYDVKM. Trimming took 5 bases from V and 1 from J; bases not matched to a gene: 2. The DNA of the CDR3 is TGTGCCAGCAGTCAGACAGGGGGCACAGATACGCAGTATTTT. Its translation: CASSQTGGTDTQYF.

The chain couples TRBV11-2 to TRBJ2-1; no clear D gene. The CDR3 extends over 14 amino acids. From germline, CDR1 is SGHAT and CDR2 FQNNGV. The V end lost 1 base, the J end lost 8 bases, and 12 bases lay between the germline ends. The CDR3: CASSLAALSDEQFF. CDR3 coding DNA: TGTGCCAGCAGCTTAGCCGCCTTGTCAGATGAGCAGTTCTTC.

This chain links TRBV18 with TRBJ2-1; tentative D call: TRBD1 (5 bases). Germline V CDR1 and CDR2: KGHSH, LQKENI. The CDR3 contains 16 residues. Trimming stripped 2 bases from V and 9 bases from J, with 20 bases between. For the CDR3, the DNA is TGTGCCAGCTCACCAAGTACTGGTTCCCTTAGGGGTGAGCAGTTCTTC. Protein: CASSPSTGSLRGEQFF.

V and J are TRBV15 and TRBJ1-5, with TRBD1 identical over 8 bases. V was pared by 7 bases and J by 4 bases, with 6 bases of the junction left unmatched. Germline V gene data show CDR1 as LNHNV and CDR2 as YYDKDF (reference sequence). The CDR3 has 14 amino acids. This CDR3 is CATTGDRRNQPQHF. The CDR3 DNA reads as TGTGCCACCACCGGGGACAGGCGGAATCAGCCCCAGCATTTT.